The source of this T cell receptor (beta chain) is a study of T cell responses to AZD1222 COVID-19 vaccine. General study points: It was only six AZD1222 recipients who were seropositive at baseline.

Germline CDR1 and CDR2: SGHNT and YYREEE (reference sequence). V trimming: 0 bases; J trimming: 0 bases; junction bases outside the gene matches: 4. This CDR3 has 16 amino acids. As concerns this clone: Its antigen is currently unknown.

The table came from immunoSEQ multiplex PCR; TCRdb's copy has only in-frame clones and leaves some out. The sample lists some 130,000 clones, 88% occurring once. The clonotype was recovered from an adult in good health. V usage is TRBV5-4 and J usage is TRBJ2-7; TRBD1 matches 9 bases. Sequenced here: peripheral blood, sampled on day 0 of MenACWY control vaccination. The CDR3 DNA reads TGTGCCAGCAGCTTGGGTGGACAGGGGAGCTCCTACGAGCAGTACTTC. It specifies CASSLGGQGSSYEQYF.